The 12 T cell receptor beta chains in this list originate from one sample, sequenced in a study of beta chain features in type 1 diabetes listed by TCRdb under 2018. The paper as a whole reports these results and caveats: In all four CD4+ subsets, TCRB CDR3 length was moderately but significantly shorter in type 1 diabetes patients.

Their specific antigens are unknown. Library preparation used the immunoSEQ multiplex PCR assay. The entire amount of isolated RNA was reverse transcribed using the High Capacity cDNA Reverse Transcription Kit, so the sequenced TCRB transcripts were expressed ones. TCRdb took this table from immuneACCESS and kept in-frame rearrangements with V and J called. Such tables lack part of the clones; where checked against another copy, unresolved V genes explain under half of the gap, and the rest is unexplained. The sample records about 360,000 clones, roughly 12% of which are singletons. The top ten constitute around 0.0099% of the sample. The specimen was naive CD4+ T cells from blood. Taken with the paper, the label for cell subset or site translates to: true naive CD4+ T cells. The receptor source for this set is a woman between 18 and 30 years old with type 1 diabetes.

To note about this clone: The sample has other DNA sequences that encode this CDR3 too. This chain connects TRBV7-9 to TRBJ1-1, with TRBD1 as a possible D gene (5 bases). Germline CDR1 is SEHNR and CDR2 is FQNEAQ (reference sequence). V gave up 0 bases and J gave up 1 base, with 12 bases separating them. The length of the CDR3 is 16 residues. The CDR3 sequence is CASSLAQGQGNTEAFF. In DNA, the CDR3 is TGTGCCAGCAGCTTAGCGCAAGGGCAGGGGAACACTGAAGCTTTCTTT.

This clone was seen a handful of times. This chain uses TRBV30 with TRBJ2-1; possible D gene TRBD2, 6 bases. The CDR3 totals 14 residues. V was trimmed by 6 bases and J by 0 bases, leaving 12 bases between them. In germline, CDR1 is GTSNPN, CDR2 SVGIG (reference sequence). DNA of the CDR3: TGTGCCTGTAACTTAGCGGTCTCCTACAATGAGCAGTTCTTC. This gives the protein CACNLAVSYNEQFF.

CDR3 loop: CASSPNGLTNYGYTF. CDR3 nucleotide sequence: TGTGCCAGCAGCCCAAATGGGCTCACTAACTATGGCTACACCTTC. This chain connects TRBV5-4 to TRBJ1-2; D call uncertain. Looked up from germline, CDR1 is SGHNT and CDR2 is YYREEE (reference sequence). CDR3 length: 15 amino acids. V lost 4 bases, J lost 0 bases, and 13 bases lay in between.

On this clone itself: Germline and junction disagree at one end, which may indicate a read error. The gene calls are TRBV14 and TRBJ1-2, with no clear D. Germline lookup yields CDR1 SGHDN and CDR2 FVKESK. This CDR3 contains 11 residues. The CDR3 nucleotides are TGTGCCAGCAGCCAAGGTGTCAGGCTCAACTTC. It is translated as CASSQGVRLNF.

The chain has TRBV29-1 and TRBJ1-1; D unresolved. The CDR3 covers 13 residues. V lost 4 bases and J 3 bases, leaving 12 bases between the germline ends. The germline V gene encodes CDR1 SQVTM and CDR2 ANQGSEA. The CDR3 sequence: CSVAPGRYTEAFF. Written as DNA, the CDR3 is TGCAGCGTTGCCCCCGGTCGTTACACTGAAGCTTTCTTT.

This clone has just a few counts. V gene TRBV28 combines with J gene TRBJ2-1; tentatively, D is TRBD2 (5 bases). Between the trimmed V and J ends, which lost 7 bases and 4 bases, there was a span of 14 bases. Germline V gene sequence: CDR1 MDHEN, CDR2 SYDVKM. CDR3 size: 14 residues. This CDR3 reads CASKGGSDYNEQFF. CDR3 nucleotide sequence: TGTGCCAGCAAGGGCGGGTCGGATTACAATGAGCAGTTCTTC.

Concerning this clone itself: Other DNA sequences from this sample encode an identical CDR3 as well. The chain carries TRBV5-4 and TRBJ2-3; tentative D call: TRBD2 (6 bases). This CDR3 spans 13 amino acids. The V gene's germline CDR1 is SGHNT and CDR2 YYREEE (reference sequence). Trimming pared 0 bases from V and 5 bases from J, leaving 7 bases between. CDR3 DNA sequence: TGTGCCAGCAGCTTGGCCGGGGGAGATACGCAGTATTTT. Translating gives CASSLAGGDTQYF.

A few counts support this clone. The chain couples TRBV19 to TRBJ1-5; the D gene is possibly TRBD1 (5 bases). Germline CDR1 reads LNHDA; CDR2 reads SQIVND (reference sequence). V dropped 8 bases and J dropped 1 base, with 9 bases sitting between them. The CDR3 runs 13 residues. The CDR3 is CASGATSNQPQHF. CDR3 bases: TGTGCCAGTGGGGCCACGAGCAATCAGCCCCAGCATTTT. Supplemented by reference TRBV19 and TRBJ1-5, the full variable domain reads DGGITQSPKYLFRKEGQNVTLSCEQNLNHDAMYWYRQDPGQGLRLIYYSQIVNDFQKGDIAEGYSVSREKKESFPLTVTSAQKNPTAFYLCASGATSNQPQHFGDGTRLSIL.

In nucleotides, the CDR3 is TGTGCCAGCAGCGTAGACCCCAGAACCTATGGCTACACCTTC. It yields the protein CASSVDPRTYGYTF. V and J are TRBV9 and TRBJ1-2, with D unresolved. Trimming shortened V by 0 bases and J by 4 bases, and 10 bases separated the two germline ends. In germline, CDR1 is SGDLS, CDR2 YYNGEE. The CDR3 loop spans 14 amino acids. The entire variable domain, with the rest obtained from reference TRBV9 and TRBJ1-2, is as follows: DSGVTQTPKHLITATGQRVTLRCSPRSGDLSVYWYQQSLDQGLQFLIQYYNGEERAKGNILERFSAQQFPDLHSELNLSSLELGDSALYFCASSVDPRTYGYTFGSGTRLTVV.

This clone has just a few counts. This chain connects TRBV7-8 to TRBJ2-1, with TRBD2 identical over 7 bases. Germline values: CDR1 SGHVS, CDR2 FQNEAQ. This CDR3 comprises 14 residues. V shed 5 bases and J 8 bases; nucleotides not matched to a gene: 9. CDR3 in amino acids: CASSPSGKHYEQFF. The CDR3 coding sequence is TGTGCCAGCAGCCCCAGCGGGAAGCATTATGAGCAGTTCTTC.

This clone has only a few counts. The rearrangement uses TRBV18 and TRBJ1-6; 7 nucleotides align to TRBD1. The CDR3 is made up of 13 amino acids. Germline V lookup: CDR1 KGHSH, CDR2 LQKENI. With V trimmed by 5 bases and J by 5 bases, 0 bases remained unmatched. The CDR3 DNA follows: TGTGCCAGCTCAGGGACAGATAATTCACCCCTCCACTTT. This gives the protein CASSGTDNSPLHF.

The rearrangement joins TRBV5-1 to TRBJ1-2; TRBD1 agrees at 9 bases. Trimming at V came to 4 bases and at J to 6 bases, leaving 7 bases not matched to a gene. The germline V gene has CDR1 SGHRS and CDR2 YFSETQ. CDR3 length: 14 amino acids. The CDR3 bases are TGCGCCAGCAGCATACAAACAGGGGGCGATGGCTACACCTTC. Amino acids: CASSIQTGGDGYTF.